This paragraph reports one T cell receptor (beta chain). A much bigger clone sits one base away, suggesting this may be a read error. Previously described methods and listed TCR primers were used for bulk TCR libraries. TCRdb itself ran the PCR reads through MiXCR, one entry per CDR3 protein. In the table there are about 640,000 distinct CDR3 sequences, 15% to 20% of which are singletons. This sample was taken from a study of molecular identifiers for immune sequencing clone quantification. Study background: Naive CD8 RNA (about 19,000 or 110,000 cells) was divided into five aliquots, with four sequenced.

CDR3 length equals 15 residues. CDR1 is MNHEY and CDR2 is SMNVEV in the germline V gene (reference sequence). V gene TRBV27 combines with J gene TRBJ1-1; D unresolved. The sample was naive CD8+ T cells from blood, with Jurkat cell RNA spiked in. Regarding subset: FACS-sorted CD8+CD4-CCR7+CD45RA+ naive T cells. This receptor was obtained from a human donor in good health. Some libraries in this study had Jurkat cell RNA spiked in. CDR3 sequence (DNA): TGTGCCAGCAGTCCAGTACCGGGTTTGCGCACTGAAGCTTCCTTT. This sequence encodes CASSPVPGLRTEASF.